These 25 T cell receptor beta chains came from one sample sequenced in a study of blood T cell repertoires in COVID-19. Sequencing used immunoSEQ multiplex PCR; TCRdb keeps in-frame clones, though not all of them. The table records about 23,000 clones, 88% of them present only once. Material: peripheral blood. The source is a man in his sixties or seventies in a cohort sampled during active COVID-19.

This chain connects TRBV29-1 to TRBJ2-7, with TRBD2 as a possible D gene (6 bases). Per the germline V gene, CDR1 is SQVTM and CDR2 is ANQGSEA. V lost 7 bases, J lost 3 bases, and 10 bases lay in between. The CDR3 is made up of 11 amino acids. The CDR3 sequence is CSGGTIYEQYF. CDR3 in DNA: TGCAGCGGCGGGACCATCTACGAGCAGTACTTC.

The CDR3 spells CASSPGQGQPQHF. The CDR3 nucleotides are TGTGCCAGCTCACCGGGACAGGGGCAGCCCCAGCATTTT. This sequence joins TRBV18 and TRBJ1-5, with TRBD1 matching 10 bases. The germline gives CDR1 KGHSH, CDR2 LQKENI. The CDR3 is made up of 13 amino acids. Trimming removed 3 bases from V and 7 bases from J; junction bases left unmatched: 0.

This chain joins TRBV2 and TRBJ1-3; the match to TRBD1 covers 7 bases. CDR3 size: 16 residues. After removal of 2 bases from V and 2 bases from J, the junction contained 6 bases not matched to a gene. Germline CDR1 reads SNHLY; CDR2 reads FYNNEI. The CDR3 DNA follows: TGTGCCAGCAGTGAACGACAGGGAAACGCTGGAAACACCATATATTTT. The encoded protein is CASSERQGNAGNTIYF.

This chain joins TRBV3-1 (or the pseudogene TRBV3-2) and TRBJ2-3; perhaps TRBD1 as D (5 bases). The V gene's germline CDR1 is LGHDT and CDR2 YNNKEL (reference sequence). CDR3 size: 14 residues. V dropped 4 bases and J dropped 4 bases, with 12 bases sitting between them. CDR3: CASSLREGADTQYF. DNA of the CDR3: TGTGCCAGCAGCCTCCGTGAAGGGGCAGATACGCAGTATTTT.

The rearrangement uses TRBV6-6 and TRBJ2-2; 11 nucleotides match TRBD2. With V trimmed by 5 bases and J by 1 base, 6 bases remained unmatched. This CDR3 region has 17 residues. CDR1 is MNHNY, CDR2 SVGAGI, per germline (reference sequence). This CDR3 reads CASSPSLAGGNTGELFF. CDR3 coding DNA: TGTGCCAGCAGTCCATCCCTAGCGGGGGGGAACACCGGGGAGCTGTTTTTT.

The V and J genes are TRBV28 and TRBJ2-1; 7 bases map to TRBD2. The CDR3 spans 12 residues. Germline V gives CDR1 MDHEN, CDR2 SYDVKM. V lost 1 base, J lost 10 bases, and 1 base stayed unmatched. The CDR3 is CASSLYGREQFF. The CDR3 region has the DNA TGTGCCAGCAGTTTATACGGGAGGGAGCAGTTCTTC.

V is TRBV13 and J is TRBJ2-1; D is perhaps TRBD2 (6 bases). Trimming took 5 bases from V and 0 from J, leaving 11 bases between them. Germline V gene lookup returns CDR1 PRHDT and CDR2 FYEKMQ (reference sequence). This CDR3 contains 15 residues. The CDR3 spells CASSRRGSSYNEQFF. The CDR3 DNA follows: TGTGCCAGCAGCCGGCGGGGAAGCTCCTACAATGAGCAGTTCTTC.

The rearrangement uses TRBV11-2 and TRBJ1-1; D not resolved. Germline lookup yields CDR1 SGHAT and CDR2 FQNNGV. V lost 1 base, J lost 1 base, and 7 bases lay in between. The CDR3 runs 14 residues. Here the CDR3 DNA reads TGTGCCAGCAGCTTAGCCATGAGGAACACTGAAGCTTTCTTT. This encodes CASSLAMRNTEAFF.

The rearrangement links TRBV19 to TRBJ2-7; 8 nucleotides align to TRBD1. The CDR3 spans 13 residues. Germline V gene sequence: CDR1 LNHDA, CDR2 SQIVND (reference sequence). V trimming: 4 bases; J trimming: 4 bases; junction bases outside the gene matches: 3. DNA of the CDR3: TGTGCCAGTAGTAGGACAGGGCGGTACGAGCAGTACTTC. The encoded protein is CASSRTGRYEQYF.

The chain couples TRBV11-1 to TRBJ2-5; 7 bases are a match to TRBD2. There are 13 residues in the CDR3. V lost 5 bases and J lost 2; bases outside the gene matches: 2. The germline V gene has CDR1 SGHAT and CDR2 FQDESV (reference sequence). The CDR3 reads CASSEGLQETQYF. The CDR3 region has the DNA TGTGCCAGCAGCGAGGGACTACAAGAGACCCAGTACTTC.

The chain couples TRBV27 to TRBJ2-2, with D unclear. This CDR3 is 15 amino acids long. Trimming took off 6 bases at V and 0 bases at J, with 11 bases between the two ends. Looked up from germline, CDR1 is MNHEY and CDR2 is SMNVEV (reference sequence). The CDR3 region is CASSLRFANTGELFF. CDR3 in DNA: TGTGCCAGCAGCCTACGGTTCGCGAACACCGGGGAGCTGTTTTTT.

Only one count was recorded for this clone. The identical CDR3 is also encoded by other nucleotide sequences in the sample. The chain employs TRBV9 and TRBJ2-7; 8 positions agree with TRBD1. The CDR3 is 14 residues long. Germline loops: CDR1 SGDLS, CDR2 YYNGEE. The V and J ends lost 4 bases and 5 bases, in that order; junction bases with no gene match: 8. CDR3 DNA sequence: TGTGCCAGCAGCCGCGACAGGGGTAGGAACGAGCAGTACTTC. This codes for CASSRDRGRNEQYF.

The V and J genes are TRBV11-2 and TRBJ2-2; D not resolved. Trimming removed 0 bases from V and 1 base from J, with 6 bases in between. The CDR3 extends over 15 amino acids. CDR1 and CDR2 from the germline V gene are SGHAT and FQNNGV. The CDR3 region has the DNA TGTGCCAGCAGCTTAGAGCGTAGGAACACCGGGGAGCTGTTTTTT. As protein: CASSLERRNTGELFF.

The chain has TRBV6-6 and TRBJ2-4; 7 positions match TRBD2. Germline V CDR1 and CDR2: MNHNY, SVGAGI (reference sequence). The V and J ends lost 7 bases and 4 bases, in that order; junction bases with no gene match: 7. The CDR3 is made up of 14 amino acids. The CDR3 loop is CASTPQGGKNIQYF. CDR3 DNA sequence: TGTGCCAGCACCCCTCAGGGAGGGAAAAACATTCAGTACTTC.

The chain employs TRBV7-9 and TRBJ2-5, with D maybe TRBD2 (5 bases). The CDR3 sequence is 13 residues long. Germline CDR1 is SEHNR and CDR2 is FQNEAQ (reference sequence). The germline V and J ends were trimmed by 0 bases and 5 bases, with 7 bases remaining between them. The chain's CDR3 is CASSLATGETQYF. DNA for the CDR3: TGTGCCAGCAGCTTAGCTACGGGGGAGACCCAGTACTTC.

This chain joins TRBV7-9 and TRBJ1-1, with D unclear. CDR1 is SEHNR and CDR2 is FQNEAQ in the germline V gene (reference sequence). The CDR3 is made up of 11 amino acids. The CDR3 sequence: CASEMNTEAFF. In DNA, the CDR3 is TGTGCGAGTGAAATGAACACTGAAGCTTTCTTT.

The chain joins TRBV20-1 to TRBJ1-2; D is uncertain. This CDR3 has 14 residues. Trimming stripped 4 bases from V and 8 bases from J, with 20 bases between. Germline V lookup: CDR1 DFQATT, CDR2 SNEGSKA (reference sequence). The CDR3 here is CSAIDANGVWGYTF. The CDR3 region has the DNA TGCAGTGCTATTGACGCGAATGGTGTTTGGGGCTACACCTTC.

This chain connects TRBV7-8 to TRBJ2-7, with TRBD2 as a possible D gene (6 bases). CDR1 and CDR2 from the germline V gene are SGHVS and FQNEAQ. The CDR3 consists of 14 residues. V gave up 2 bases and J gave up 5 bases, with 13 bases separating them. The CDR3 spells CASSLPGGPDEQYF. The CDR3 nucleotides are TGTGCCAGCAGCTTACCTGGAGGGCCGGACGAGCAGTACTTC.

The chain couples TRBV6-5 to TRBJ1-5; the match to TRBD1 covers 7 bases. This CDR3 spans 13 amino acids. Trimming took 5 bases from V and 9 from J; bases not matched to a gene: 7. CDR1 and CDR2 (germline): MNHEY, SVGAGI. The CDR3 here is CASSTGQARPQHF. CDR3 nucleotide sequence: TGTGCCAGCAGTACTGGACAGGCACGGCCCCAGCATTTT.

This clone appeared once. The rearrangement uses TRBV19 and TRBJ1-2; 7 bases are a match to TRBD1. V was pared by 3 bases and J by 4 bases, with 2 bases of the junction left unmatched. Looked up from germline, CDR1 is LNHDA and CDR2 is SQIVND (reference sequence). CDR3 size: 13 residues. CDR3 sequence (DNA): TGTGCCAGTAGTATGGACAGGATCTATGGCTACACCTTC. Translated, it gives CASSMDRIYGYTF.

V usage is TRBV6-5 and J usage is TRBJ2-7; 8 bases align to TRBD2. The CDR3 loop spans 14 amino acids. J was trimmed by 7 bases and V by 7 bases; bases with no gene match: 12. CDR1 is MNHEY and CDR2 is SVGAGI in the germline V gene. The CDR3 here is CASTLRGGSFEQYF. The CDR3 nucleotides are TGTGCCAGCACCCTCCGGGGGGGGTCCTTTGAGCAGTACTTC.

CDR3 bases: TGTGCCAGCAGTGACGTGGGACTAGCGACCGGGGAGCTGTTTTTT. As protein: CASSDVGLATGELFF. This chain connects TRBV6-1 to TRBJ2-2; TRBD2 aligns across 10 bases. V gave up 3 bases and J gave up 5 bases; unmatched junction bases: 3. Germline values: CDR1 MNHNS, CDR2 SASEGT. The CDR3 has 15 residues.

This chain connects TRBV14 to TRBJ1-3; possibly TRBD1 for D (5 bases). There are 16 residues in the CDR3. The germline gives CDR1 SGHDN, CDR2 FVKESK. The ends were cut back, 0 bases at V and 0 bases at J, with 9 bases in the middle. The CDR3: CASSQDLGGSGNTIYF. Here the CDR3 DNA reads TGTGCCAGCAGCCAAGATCTGGGGGGCTCTGGAAACACCATATATTTT.

This chain joins TRBV4-3 and TRBJ1-5; the match to TRBD1 covers 8 bases. Germline CDR1 is LGHNA and CDR2 is YSLEER. J lost 7 bases, V lost 1 base, and 6 bases had no gene match. The CDR3 loop spans 15 amino acids. CDR3 coding DNA: TGCGCCAGCAGCCAAGGGACAGGGAAGCGGCAGCCCCAGCATTTT. This translates into CASSQGTGKRQPQHF.

The chain joins TRBV7-2 to TRBJ2-2; 8 nucleotides align to TRBD2. Germline V gives CDR1 SGHTA, CDR2 FQGNSA. The CDR3 has 14 residues. Unmatched junction bases numbered 2, after V lost 6 bases and J lost 2 bases. Written as DNA, the CDR3 is TGTGCCAGCAGACTAGCGGCTAACACCGGGGAGCTGTTTTTT. As protein: CASRLAANTGELFF.